The entry below describes one T cell receptor beta chain. TCRdb's table, derived via immunoSEQ multiplex PCR, lists solely in-frame clones and lacks some. The sample has 300,000 to 450,000 clones, more than 75% seen once. This CDR3 has 13 amino acids. V lost 7 bases and J lost 10; bases outside the gene matches: 11. CDR1 is SNHLY and CDR2 is FYNNEI in the germline V gene. The sample comes from a study of blood T cell repertoires in COVID-19. The TCR comes from a human donor with acute or convalescent COVID-19. The donor label of this sample is uncertain. The material sequenced was peripheral blood. The chain combines TRBV2 with TRBJ1-1; 8 bases line up with TRBD1. CDR3 coding DNA: TGTGCCAGCACGGCAGGGGGCGCGGGTAGAGCTTTCTTT. This codes for CASTAGGAGRAFF.